This TCR beta chain was captured in a study of blood T cell repertoires in COVID-19. In the study overall: Samples came from the United States, Italy and Spain, spanning acute and convalescent COVID-19. T cells, B-cell-depleted T cells, or PBMCs supplied cDNA or gDNA.

Assay used: immunoSEQ multiplex PCR; TCRdb lists only in-frame clones, some missing. Here the sample spans 80,000 or so clones, roughly 89% being singletons. This receptor was taken from a woman between 45 and 65 years old in a cohort sampled during active COVID-19. The sequenced sample was peripheral blood.

In DNA, the CDR3 is TGCGCCAGTTCGACAGGGCTGAGAGAGACCCAGTACTTC. Its protein product is CASSTGLRETQYF. This chain links TRBV5-1 with TRBJ2-5; 7 nucleotides align to TRBD1. V trimming: 8 bases; J trimming: 4 bases; junction bases outside the gene matches: 8. This CDR3 is built from 13 residues. Germline CDR1 SGHRS, CDR2 YFSETQ.